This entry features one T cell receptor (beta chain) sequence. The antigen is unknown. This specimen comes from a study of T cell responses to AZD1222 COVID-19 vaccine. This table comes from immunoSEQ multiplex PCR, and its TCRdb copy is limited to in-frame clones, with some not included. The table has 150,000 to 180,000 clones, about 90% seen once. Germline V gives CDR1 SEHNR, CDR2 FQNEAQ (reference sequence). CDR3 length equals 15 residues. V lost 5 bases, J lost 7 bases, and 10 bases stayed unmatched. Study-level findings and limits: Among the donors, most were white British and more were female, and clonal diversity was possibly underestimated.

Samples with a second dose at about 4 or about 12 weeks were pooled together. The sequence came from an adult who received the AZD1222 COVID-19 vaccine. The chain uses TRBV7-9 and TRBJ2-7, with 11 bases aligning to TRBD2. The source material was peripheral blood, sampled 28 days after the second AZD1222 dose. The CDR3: CASSEGGASGREQYF. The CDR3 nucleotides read TGTGCCAGCAGCGAAGGGGGGGCTAGCGGGAGGGAGCAGTACTTC.